The 20 T cell receptor beta chains reported below all come from one sample, sequenced in a study of beta chain features in type 1 diabetes (dated by TCRdb to 2016 to 2019). What these receptors recognize is not known. Here is what the overall study found, with its caveats: Type 1 diabetes patients showed a moderate but significant shortening of TCRB CDR3 length in all four CD4+ subsets.

The library came from the immunoSEQ multiplex PCR assay. The High Capacity cDNA Reverse Transcription Kit was used to reverse transcribe all of the isolated RNA, meaning that expressed TCRB transcripts were what got sequenced. Here the immuneACCESS table is served through TCRdb, limited to in-frame sequences with V and J called. Missing clones are a known gap in these copies; in checked studies unresolved V genes cover under half, and the rest lacks a known reason. The sample table lists roughly 260,000 clones, roughly 22% of them with a count of one. The top ten clones comprise around 0.03% of the sample. Material: naive CD4+ T cells from blood. The cell subset or site label for this specimen denotes: true naive CD4+ T cells. These receptors all come from a woman in her 40s with type 1 diabetes.

The genes are TRBV9 and TRBJ2-7, with TRBD1 as a possible D gene (6 bases). V shed 4 bases and J shed 6 bases, with 20 bases lying between them. The CDR3 runs 15 residues. The germline V gene has CDR1 SGDLS and CDR2 YYNGEE. CDR3: CASSSGVQAAIEQYF. CDR3 DNA sequence: TGTGCCAGCAGCTCAGGGGTACAGGCCGCGATCGAGCAGTACTTC. Supplemented by reference TRBV9 and TRBJ2-7, the full variable domain reads DSGVTQTPKHLITATGQRVTLRCSPRSGDLSVYWYQQSLDQGLQFLIQYYNGEERAKGNILERFSAQQFPDLHSELNLSSLELGDSALYFCASSSGVQAAIEQYFGPGTRLTVT.

V gene TRBV28 combines with J gene TRBJ2-4, with D maybe TRBD2 (5 bases). CDR3 length: 13 amino acids. Germline CDR1 and CDR2: MDHEN and SYDVKM. V gave up 3 bases and J gave up 5 bases, with 8 bases separating them. CDR3 in DNA: TGTGCCAGCAGTTTCGGGGTCGAAAACATTCAGTACTTC. It translates to CASSFGVENIQYF.

The chain has TRBV30 and TRBJ1-2, with D tentatively TRBD1 (6 bases). V was clipped by 8 bases and J by 2 bases, with 21 bases between them. Germline-derived CDR1 and CDR2 are GTSNPN and SVGIG (reference sequence). The CDR3 length is 15 residues. This CDR3 is CAQGGVGKSNYGYTF. CDR3 nucleotides: TGTGCCCAAGGGGGAGTAGGGAAGTCAAACTATGGCTACACCTTC.

This clone showed up just a few times. The chain recombines TRBV5-1 with TRBJ2-7, with D possibly TRBD2 on 6 matching bases. CDR1 and CDR2 from the germline V gene are SGHRS and YFSETQ. V was cut by 0 bases and J by 13 bases, with 17 bases left in between. The CDR3 is made up of 13 amino acids. This CDR3 reads CASSLGWGENCYF. CDR3 DNA sequence: TGCGCCAGCAGCTTGGGCTGGGGGGAGAATTGCTACTTC.

This clone was counted a single time. V gene TRBV21-1 combines with J gene TRBJ2-1; the table's D call, TRBD1, was not checked against the DNA. TRBV21-1 is tagged as a pseudogene. The CDR3 has 15 amino acids. The CDR3 sequence: CASRRTGSSYNEQFF. In DNA form, the CDR3 reads TGTGCCAGCAGGCGGACAGGGAGCTCCTACAATGAGCAGTTCTTC.

This clone was seen only a few times. The rearrangement joins TRBV5-1 to TRBJ2-5, with D hard to call. CDR1 and CDR2 from the germline V gene are SGHRS and YFSETQ. There are 13 residues in the CDR3. The ends were cut back, 5 bases at V and 1 base at J, with 9 bases in the middle. CDR3 coding DNA: TGCGCCAGCAGTGGGCTCGGCCAAGAGACCCAGTACTTC. This gives the protein CASSGLGQETQYF.

The CDR3 bases are TGCGCCAGCAGCGTGGGACAGAACCAAGAGACCCAGTACTTC. Encoded protein: CASSVGQNQETQYF. This chain joins TRBV5-1 and TRBJ2-5; 7 nucleotides line up with TRBD1. Per germline, CDR1 SGHRS and CDR2 YFSETQ. This CDR3 is built from 14 residues. V was pared by 4 bases and J by 0 bases, with 3 bases of the junction left unmatched.

This sequence joins TRBV7-2 and TRBJ1-4; D unclear. The V end was cut by 3 bases, the J end by 5 bases, with 13 bases between. Germline CDR1 SGHTA, CDR2 FQGNSA. The CDR3 is 15 residues long. The CDR3 sequence is CASSFDGRRNEKLFF. The CDR3 DNA is TGTGCCAGCAGCTTTGATGGGAGGCGAAATGAAAAACTGTTTTTT.

This clone was counted between two and nine times. The chain has TRBV2 and TRBJ2-2; weak D call: TRBD1 (5 bases). Germline lookup yields CDR1 SNHLY and CDR2 FYNNEI. This CDR3 has 13 amino acids. Trimming took off 4 bases at V and 5 bases at J, with 8 bases between the two ends. The CDR3: CASSGQGTGELFF. CDR3 DNA sequence: TGTGCCAGCAGTGGCCAGGGAACCGGGGAGCTGTTTTTT.

This clone appeared a few times. V is TRBV9 and J is TRBJ2-5, with D perhaps matching TRBD2 (5 bases). Germline assignment: CDR1 SGDLS and CDR2 YYNGEE. The CDR3 length is 15 residues. V gave up 3 bases and J gave up 5 bases, with 17 bases separating them. The CDR3 sequence: CASSAGTPRGETQYF. CDR3 sequence (DNA): TGTGCCAGCAGCGCTGGAACTCCCCGAGGGGAGACCCAGTACTTC.

This clone has more than one count but fewer than ten. The CDR3 bases are TGTGCCAGCAGTGAATTTAGCCAGAGATATGGCTACACCTTC. Translated: CASSEFSQRYGYTF. The V gene is TRBV25-1, the J gene TRBJ1-2; no firm D call. V shed 1 base and J shed 5 bases, with 11 bases lying between them. The CDR3 extends over 14 amino acids. The germline CDR1 and CDR2 sequences are MGHDK and SYGVNS.

This clone appeared a few times. The chain links TRBV7-9 to TRBJ2-5; D gene uncertain. CDR1 is SEHNR, CDR2 FQNEAQ, per germline (reference sequence). V was clipped by 4 bases and J by 4 bases, with 7 bases between them. This CDR3 is 12 amino acids long. CDR3 loop: CASSSAPETQYF. DNA for the CDR3: TGTGCCAGCAGCTCCGCGCCAGAGACCCAGTACTTC. Complete variable domain (other parts from reference TRBV7-9 and TRBJ2-5): DTGVSQNPRHKITKRGQNVTFRCDPISEHNRLYWYRQTLGQGPEFLTYFQNEAQLEKSRLLSDRFSAERPKGSFSTLEIQRTEQGDSAMYLCASSSAPETQYFGPGTRLLVL.

Only a few counts were recorded for this clone. V usage is TRBV7-9 and J usage is TRBJ1-2; D uncertain. The CDR3 runs to 14 residues. Germline V gene data show CDR1 as SEHNR and CDR2 as FQNEAQ (reference sequence). Trimming pared 5 bases from V and 5 bases from J, leaving 15 bases between. The CDR3 sequence: CASSQDWLNYGYTF. Written as DNA, the CDR3 is TGTGCCAGCAGCCAGGACTGGCTAAATTATGGCTACACCTTC.

This clone was seen only a few times. V and J are TRBV5-4 and TRBJ2-5; perhaps TRBD2 as D (5 bases). The germline CDR1 and CDR2 sequences are SGHNT and YYREEE (reference sequence). V dropped 1 base and J dropped 5 bases, with 12 bases sitting between them. This CDR3 has 14 amino acids. CDR3 residues: CASSLTGIAETQYF. The DNA for the CDR3 is TGTGCCAGCAGCTTGACGGGAATAGCGGAGACCCAGTACTTC.

The chain joins TRBV30 to TRBJ2-7, with D possibly matching TRBD2 (5 bases). This CDR3 comprises 13 residues. Germline V gives CDR1 GTSNPN, CDR2 SVGIG (reference sequence). The ends were cut back, 0 bases at V and 3 bases at J, with 9 bases in the middle. The CDR3 protein is CAWSVGRVYEQYF. The CDR3, as DNA: TGTGCCTGGAGTGTTGGGAGAGTCTACGAGCAGTACTTC.

The genes are TRBV28 and TRBJ1-4; no definite D call. Trimming took 2 bases from V and 0 from J, leaving 10 bases between them. The CDR3 length is 16 residues. CDR1 is MDHEN, CDR2 SYDVKM, per germline. The CDR3 sequence is CASSLGGSATNEKLFF. CDR3 nucleotide sequence: TGTGCCAGCAGTTTAGGAGGGTCTGCAACTAATGAAAAACTGTTTTTT.

This clone was counted only a few times. The genes are TRBV29-1 and TRBJ1-2, with TRBD1 identical over 8 bases. V was pared by 7 bases and J by 8 bases, with 6 bases of the junction left unmatched. The CDR3 runs to 11 residues. The germline V gene has CDR1 SQVTM and CDR2 ANQGSEA. The CDR3 DNA sequence: TGCAGCGCGGACAGGGAGAGGGGCTACACCTTC. It translates to CSADRERGYTF. Full variable domain (outside the CDR3, taken from reference TRBV29-1 and TRBJ1-2): SAVISQKPSRDICQRGTSLTIQCQVDSQVTMMFWYRQQPGQSLTLIATANQGSEATYESGFVIDKFPISRPNLTFSTLTVSNMSPEDSSIYLCSADRERGYTFGSGTRLTVV.

This clone was seen a handful of times. The rearrangement links TRBV5-1 to TRBJ2-6, with D possibly TRBD1 on 6 matching bases. Germline CDR1 and CDR2: SGHRS and YFSETQ. The CDR3 runs to 16 residues. The V end lost 0 bases, the J end lost 4 bases, and 11 bases lay between the germline ends. CDR3 DNA sequence: TGCGCCAGCAGCTTGGTAGGACAGTCAGGGGCCAACGTCCTGACTTTC. The encoded protein is CASSLVGQSGANVLTF.

This clone appeared a few times. V gene TRBV4-1 combines with J gene TRBJ2-7, with a possible D match to TRBD2 (6 bases). The germline V and J ends were trimmed by 1 base and 3 bases, with 10 bases remaining between them. Germline V gene sequence: CDR1 MGHRA, CDR2 YSYEKL. The CDR3 runs 14 residues. For the CDR3, the DNA is TGCGCCAGCAGCCAAGTCCTAGCGCGCTACGAGCAGTACTTC. This encodes CASSQVLARYEQYF.

The chain has TRBV25-1 and TRBJ2-1; 9 bases agree with TRBD2. Germline V lookup: CDR1 MGHDK, CDR2 SYGVNS. The CDR3 loop spans 17 amino acids. V lost 3 bases, J lost 6 bases, and 12 bases stayed unmatched. CDR3 in DNA: TGTGCCAGCAGTGACCCCCCTTATGGCGGGGGGGTCAATGAGCAGTTCTTC. Residues: CASSDPPYGGGVNEQFF.